This T cell receptor (beta chain) was sequenced in a study of blood T cell repertoires in COVID-19. Study summary: The United States, Italy and Spain supplied acute and convalescent COVID-19 samples.

Sequencing used immunoSEQ multiplex PCR; TCRdb keeps in-frame clones, though not all of them. The sample contains 150,000 to 200,000 clones, approximately 87% of which appear only once. Germline assignment: CDR1 SSHAT and CDR2 FNYEAQ (reference sequence). The CDR3 contains 20 residues. Unmatched junction bases numbered 14, after V lost 5 bases and J lost 0 bases. Participant-given clinical history determined each cohort assignment. The sample comprised PBMCs or T cells enriched from blood (not recorded which). This TCR was sampled from a woman aged 45-65 years who had recovered from COVID-19. This chain links TRBV7-7 with TRBJ2-6; TRBD1 agrees at 9 bases. The CDR3 sequence: CASSPSLGGTGFSGANVLTF. CDR3 sequence (DNA): TGTGCCAGCAGCCCTAGCCTTGGAGGGACAGGGTTCTCTGGGGCCAACGTCCTGACTTTC.